This T cell receptor beta chain was sequenced during a study of T cells after yellow fever vaccination. Notes on the study in general: Repertoires obtained by FACS sorting could include abundant clonotypes that entered as contaminants from the bulk population. Booster samples showed a return of most primary-vaccination clones (around 96% CD4, about 87% CD8). Peaking faster, on day 5 versus 15, the secondary response was nonetheless weaker.

The CDR3 runs to 16 residues. With 6 bases clipped from V and 1 base from J, the junction kept 9 bases outside the gene matches. The V gene's germline CDR1 is DFQATT and CDR2 SNEGSKA (reference sequence). On this clonotype itself: What it recognizes is unknown.

TCRdb redid the calling of the 5' RACE reads with MiXCR, one entry per CDR3 protein. The table shows some 500,000 distinct CDR3 sequences, with 13% occurring only once. The material was PBMCs, obtained on the day of the yellow fever booster vaccination. This TCR was recovered from a man aged 25 to 45 who received the YFV17D yellow fever vaccine. The chain employs TRBV20-1 and TRBJ2-1, with 10 bases aligning to TRBD2. DNA of the CDR3: TGCAGTGCACGGGGTAGCGGGAGGTTTTCCTACAATGAGCAGTTCTTC. It encodes CSARGSGRFSYNEQFF.